The entry below describes one T cell receptor beta chain. Antigen specificity is unknown. The sample comes from a study of cytotoxic CD8 clonotypes in ibrutinib-treated CLL. On the study more broadly: The response samples were taken once patients had been treated for a median of approximately 12 months, range 6 to 36. Overall study results and limits: Sustained-remission patients were sampled at one set of times and progressing patients at different ones. Public clonotypes, found uncommonly, either contracted or stayed stable on treatment.

Profiled with immunoSEQ multiplex PCR; TCRdb holds only in-frame clones, not every one. The sample lists about 140,000 clones; about 80% were seen once. Germline lookup yields CDR1 SGHVS and CDR2 FNYEAQ. The length of the CDR3 is 15 residues. Trimming cost V 1 base and J 2 bases, with 10 bases left between them. The chain recombines TRBV7-6 with TRBJ2-3; D unclear. The receptor was isolated from a human donor with chronic lymphocytic leukemia. This sample comprised PBMCs, obtained after 12 months of ibrutinib treatment. This chain's CDR3 is CASSLVLDFTDTQYF. The CDR3 DNA sequence: TGTGCCAGCAGCTTAGTTTTGGATTTCACAGATACGCAGTATTTT.